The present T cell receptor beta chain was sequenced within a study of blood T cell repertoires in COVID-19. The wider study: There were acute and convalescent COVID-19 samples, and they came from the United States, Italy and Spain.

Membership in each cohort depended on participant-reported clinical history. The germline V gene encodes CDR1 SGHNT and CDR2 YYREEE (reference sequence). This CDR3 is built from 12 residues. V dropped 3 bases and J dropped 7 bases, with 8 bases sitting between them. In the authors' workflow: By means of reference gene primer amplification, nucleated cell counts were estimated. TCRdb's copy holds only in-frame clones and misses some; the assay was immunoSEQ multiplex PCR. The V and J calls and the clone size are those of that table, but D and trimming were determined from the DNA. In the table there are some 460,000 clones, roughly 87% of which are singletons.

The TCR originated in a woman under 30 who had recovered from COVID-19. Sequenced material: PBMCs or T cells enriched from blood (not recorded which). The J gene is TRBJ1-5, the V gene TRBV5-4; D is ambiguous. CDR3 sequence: CASSSPGQPQHF. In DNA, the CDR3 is TGTGCCAGCAGCTCGCCGGGGCAGCCCCAGCATTTT.